This section outlines one T cell receptor (beta chain) sequence together with its context. Its antigen specificity is not known. No base qualities exist here, and no much larger clone lies one base off it. Libraries were prepared through 5' RACE. The run used an Illumina HiSeq 2500. A second 7 to 11 cycle PCR used a sample-barcoded 5' primer and a J-beta primer mix. A unique molecular identifier was introduced onto each TCR beta cDNA molecule by a template-switch 5' adaptor carrying 12 random nucleotides. Each sample yielded at least 3 million CDR3-containing paired-end reads. All of the RNA was converted into first-strand cDNA using the Mint cDNA synthesis kit, with a TRBC-specific oligonucleotide serving as the primer. Following uracil-DNA glycosylase treatment, all cDNA underwent a first 18-cycle PCR with the universal primers M1SS and BC2_uni_R. On the study's bioinformatics: Normalization of each sample was performed by random selection of 1 million high-quality reads, each carrying a distinct molecular identifier. Reads with shared molecular identifiers were discarded instead of being binned into consensus sequences. MiTCR, set to a Q25 quality threshold and the strictest error-elimination algorithm, was used for CDR3 identification, clonotype clustering and error correction. A nonparametric unseen species model with Euler transformation was used to estimate lower-bound total TCR beta diversity. TCRdb reprocessing: public reads trimmed at Q25 with fastp, clones called with MiXCR, in-frame beta chains kept. Identical CDR3 protein sequences are pooled into one entry, listed with their most common genes and DNA. Here the V and J calls rest on TCRdb's processing, not on the authors' analysis. The sample table shows about 1.4 million distinct CDR3 sequences, and roughly 60% are seen once. The top ten clonotypes cover 5.5% to 8% of the sample.

This entry comes from a study of blood T cells in healthy people across ages (dated by TCRdb to between 2014 and 2017). For the wider study: In model experiments, template switching captured roughly one uniquely barcoded TCR beta cDNA molecule for every two T cells. The study measured age-related changes in TCR beta repertoire diversity using deep sequencing normalized with unique cDNA molecular identifiers. Donors were grouped into four age groups: young (average about 15 years), middle-aged (39), aged (over 55) and long-lived (less than 85). To avoid experimental bias, donors of different ages were spread randomly across the sequencing lanes. Two additional independent replicas of 1 million unique cDNA reads from the same blood draw were analyzed for two donors (one aged 18 to 30 and one aged 80 or older). Broad study findings and their caveats: Estimates of total diversity based on one million sequenced T cells were regarded as lower bounds and as underestimates. Since profiling was done on bulk unsorted PBMCs, naive and antigen-experienced compartments could not be conclusively compared. The CMV infection status of donors was not known, potentially confounding age-related changes in expanded clonotypes. Compared with the aged group, the long-lived group had more naive CD4+ T cells, fewer expanded clones and increased TCR diversity, a pattern suggesting age selection. Observed TCR beta diversity per million T cells fell roughly linearly with age, and a significant reduction was already apparent by age about 38. The percentage of naive T cells measured by flow cytometry correlated strongly with observed TCR beta diversity.

V and J are truncated by 3 bases and 8 bases respectively, leaving an intervening sequence of 13 bases. The cysteine opens and the phenylalanine closes a CDR3 of 14 amino acids. The retained sequence is limited to the CDR3, 42 bases, with the frame set at the first base. CDR1 and CDR2 are read off the germline V gene (reference sequence) as SEHNR and FQNEAQ. The approximately 39 donors, aged roughly 6 to 90 years, were systemically healthy Caucasian individuals from Russia. Each donor gave about 9.7 milliliters of peripheral blood, drawn into EDTA-treated Vacutainer tubes. Ficoll-Paque density-gradient centrifugation was used to isolate PBMCs, with at least 6 million obtained per sample. Trizol reagent was used to extract total RNA from the PBMCs, yielding at least 5 micrograms per sample. Naive CD45RAhigh/CD27high T cell percentages were measured by flow cytometry on a PBMC aliquot from every donor.

This clonotype was sampled from a man younger than 35 in good health. The sequence links TRBV7-9 to TRBJ1-4; no D gene call is confident. The material sequenced was blood. The DNA sequence follows: TGTGCCAGCAGCTTGGAGGTCCCGAAGGAAAAACTGTTTTTT. Its translation reads: CASSLEVPKEKLFF.